This T cell receptor beta chain was sequenced during a study of cytomegalovirus exposure and HLA in healthy donors. Study outcomes and limitations: Subsequent analysis found a tendency for first-cohort TCR clusters to co-occur within the 90 to 150 validation repertoires.

In the case of this clone: As yet, its antigen is unknown.

It was the approximately 120-subject validation cohort, separate from the roughly 700-subject first cohort, to which the donors belonged. Produced via immunoSEQ multiplex PCR; TCRdb's table is partial and in-frame only. The sample contains some 250,000 clones, about 90% of which appear only once. The TCR was taken from a woman aged 25 to 39 in good health and CMV-seropositive. The sequencing input was PBMCs.

CDR3 DNA sequence: TGTGCCAGCAGCTTTTCTAGCGTCCCCACAGATACGCAGTATTTT. Protein sequence: CASSFSSVPTDTQYF. This chain joins TRBV5-6 and TRBJ2-3; maybe TRBD2 (6 bases). Germline loops: CDR1 SGHDT, CDR2 YYEEEE. The CDR3 is made up of 15 amino acids. V shed 2 bases and J shed 2 bases, with 12 bases lying between them.